Described below is a single T cell receptor beta chain sequence and its context. The entry originates in a study of T cell responses to AZD1222 COVID-19 vaccine. The method was immunoSEQ multiplex PCR; TCRdb's version includes in-frame clones alone and lacks a portion of them. The top ten hold about 2.5% of the sample, which has 150,000 to 200,000 clones, roughly 92% seen once. Trimming took 4 bases from V and 0 from J, leaving 10 bases between them. CDR3 length: 13 residues. From germline, CDR1 is SQVTM and CDR2 ANQGSEA. The sequence came from an adult in good health. The source material was peripheral blood, sampled on day 0 of AZD1222 vaccination. This chain links TRBV29-1 with TRBJ2-7, with no clear D. CDR3 DNA sequence: TGCAGCGTTGCAACACGTCTCTCCTACGAGCAGTACTTC. Protein: CSVATRLSYEQYF.